A selection of T cell receptor beta chains follows, all from one sample in a study of human T cells and chemical hapten exposure. TCRdb recomputed calls from the RACE reads with MiXCR, one row per CDR3 protein. The sample consists of about 98,000 distinct CDR3 sequences, roughly a tenth of them appearing once. The sequencing used whole blood, collected in connection with sensitization to the hapten diphenylcyclopropenone (DPC). Receptor source: a woman aged 55 to 70 with alopecia areata. Some clones in this sample may be carry-over from other donors' samples. Each CDR3 is given with its conserved first and last residue. Fields, in order: clone size, J gene, V gene, D gene, CDR3 DNA, CDR3 protein. A D gene is named only where the DNA matches it firmly. Clone size is not always given. Where it is, it says once, few, many or a class for expanded clones.

clone_size: many; j_call: TRBJ2-5; v_call: TRBV5-4; d_call: NA; cdr3_nt: TGTGCCAGCAGCTGGGGGGACCGTCAAGAGACCCAGTACTTC; cdr3_aa: CASSWGDRQETQYF
clone_size: many; j_call: TRBJ1-6; v_call: TRBV18; d_call: TRBD1; cdr3_nt: TGTGCCAGCTCACCACCGGGCGCGACAGGGTATAATTCACCCCTCCACTTT; cdr3_aa: CASSPPGATGYNSPLHF
clone_size: few; j_call: TRBJ2-3; v_call: TRBV27; d_call: NA; cdr3_nt: TGTGCCAGCAGTTCCCGAAACCCTAGCACAGATACGCAGTATTTT; cdr3_aa: CASSSRNPSTDTQYF
clone_size: few; j_call: TRBJ2-2; v_call: TRBV2; d_call: NA; cdr3_nt: TGTGCCAGTGGGACACCTACGAACACCGGGGAGCTGTTTTTT; cdr3_aa: CASGTPTNTGELFF
clone_size: few; j_call: TRBJ1-1; v_call: TRBV3-1; d_call: NA; cdr3_nt: TGTGCCAGCAGCCGGCACCAGAAGAACACTGAAGCTTTCTTT; cdr3_aa: CASSRHQKNTEAFF
clone_size: few; j_call: TRBJ2-7; v_call: TRBV3-1; d_call: NA; cdr3_nt: TGTGCCAGCAGCCAATACTATGGACAGAGAGGGGTCTACGAGCAGTACTTC; cdr3_aa: CASSQYYGQRGVYEQYF
clone_size: many; j_call: TRBJ1-2; v_call: TRBV7-9; d_call: NA; cdr3_nt: TGTGCCAGCAGCATACAGGGAAGCTATGGCTACACCTTC; cdr3_aa: CASSIQGSYGYTF
clone_size: many; j_call: TRBJ2-2; v_call: TRBV7-2; d_call: NA; cdr3_nt: TGTGCCAGCAGACAAACCAAGGCCACCGGGGAGCTGTTTTTT; cdr3_aa: CASRQTKATGELFF
clone_size: many; j_call: TRBJ2-2; v_call: TRBV30; d_call: NA; cdr3_nt: TGTGCCTGGAGTCACGGAACAGGAGCCACCGGGGAGCTGTTTTTT; cdr3_aa: CAWSHGTGATGELFF
clone_size: NA; j_call: TRBJ2-1; v_call: TRBV24-1; d_call: NA; cdr3_nt: TGTGCCACCAGTGATATCCGGGCGACCAATGAGCAGTTCTTC; cdr3_aa: CATSDIRATNEQFF
clone_size: few; j_call: TRBJ2-3; v_call: TRBV7-8; d_call: NA; cdr3_nt: TGTGCCAGCAGCTTAGCTTTAGGGGGATCAGATACGCAGTATTTT; cdr3_aa: CASSLALGGSDTQYF
clone_size: many; j_call: TRBJ1-1; v_call: TRBV7-3; d_call: NA; cdr3_nt: TGTGCCAGCAGCTTAACGTTGACCGGGAACACTGAAGCTTTCTTT; cdr3_aa: CASSLTLTGNTEAFF